A few counts support the clone carrying this T cell receptor beta chain. What it binds is not known. The data originate from a study of blood T cells in healthy people across ages. Study information: Per two T cells, template switching captured roughly one barcoded beta molecule. Study-level results: Using unsorted PBMCs precluded a conclusive naive versus antigen-experienced comparison.

It was with a sample-barcoded 5' primer and a J-beta primer mix that a second PCR of roughly 7 to 12 cycles was run. With 12 random nucleotides, a template-switch adaptor tagged each individual cDNA molecule. TCRdb itself ran the 5' RACE reads through MiXCR, one entry per CDR3 protein. The sample has approximately 730,000 distinct CDR3 sequences, roughly 50% seen once. Sequencing used blood. This clonotype originated in a man older than 75 in good health.

The DNA for the CDR3 is TGCAGTGCTCTGCCTTGGGGCGACGAGCAGTACTTC. Encoded protein: CSALPWGDEQYF. The chain links TRBV20-1 to TRBJ2-7; D may be TRBD1 (5 bases). Germline V gene sequence: CDR1 DFQATT, CDR2 SNEGSKA (reference sequence). The V end was cut by 5 bases, the J end by 5 bases, with 13 bases between. The CDR3 covers 12 residues.